The 21 T cell receptor beta chains listed next were all sequenced from one sample in a study of T cell repertoires in aging, cancer and after chemotherapy. TRB rearrangements spanning V, D and J were amplified using mixed TRB-A/B primers. TCRdb reanalysed the multiplex PCR reads using MiXCR and keeps one entry per CDR3 protein. The data show fewer than 7,000 distinct CDR3 sequences, just under 30% seen once. TCR beta rearrangements were amplified from peripheral blood genomic DNA. The material sequenced was blood. These receptors all stem from a human donor in good health.

V usage is TRBV20-1 and J usage is TRBJ2-7; the match to TRBD1 covers 8 bases. The CDR3 loop spans 12 amino acids. Germline V gives CDR1 DFQATT, CDR2 SNEGSKA (reference sequence). V lost 5 bases and J lost 0; bases outside the gene matches: 0. The CDR3 DNA reads TGCAGTGCTGACAGGGGCTCCTACGAGCAGTACTTC. This translates into CSADRGSYEQYF.

CDR3 amino acids: CASSLNRDPLYEQYF. The DNA for the CDR3 is TGTGCCAGCAGCCTAAACCGAGATCCCCTCTACGAGCAGTACTTC. The rearrangement uses TRBV7-2 and TRBJ2-7; D not certain. This CDR3 comprises 15 residues. V was shortened by 5 bases and J by 3 bases, with 17 bases between the two germline ends. Germline-derived CDR1 and CDR2 are SGHTA and FQGNSA.

This clonotype is classed as medium-sized (0.01 to 0.1%). The gene calls are TRBV29-1 and TRBJ2-5; maybe TRBD1 (6 bases). V lost 7 bases to trimming and J lost 3 bases, with 9 bases between them. Germline V gene sequence: CDR1 SQVTM, CDR2 ANQGSEA. The length of the CDR3 is 11 residues. CDR3 region: CSGRGEETQYF. DNA of the CDR3: TGCAGCGGCAGGGGTGAAGAGACCCAGTACTTC. Based on the CDR3 plus reference TRBV29-1 and TRBJ2-5, the full variable domain is SAVISQKPSRDICQRGTSLTIQCQVDSQVTMMFWYRQQPGQSLTLIATANQGSEATYESGFVIDKFPISRPNLTFSTLTVSNMSPEDSSIYLCSGRGEETQYFGPGTRLLVL.

This chain uses TRBV6-1 with TRBJ1-1; 7 bases map to TRBD1. Germline-derived CDR1 and CDR2 are MNHNS and SASEGT. Trimming at V came to 2 bases and at J to 11 bases, leaving 8 bases not matched to a gene. This CDR3 region has 13 residues. The CDR3 here is CASSERQGRRAFF. CDR3 coding DNA: TGTGCCAGCAGTGAAAGACAGGGAAGGAGGGCTTTCTTT.

In its sample, this clonotype was seen a few times. The gene calls are TRBV27 and TRBJ2-7, with D possibly matching TRBD1 (5 bases). V was trimmed by 2 bases and J by 3 bases, leaving 17 bases between them. Looked up from germline, CDR1 is MNHEY and CDR2 is SMNVEV (reference sequence). The CDR3 totals 16 residues. The CDR3 sequence: CASSLGAAQFFYEQYF. The CDR3 coding sequence is TGTGCCAGCAGTTTAGGGGCAGCCCAGTTCTTCTACGAGCAGTACTTC.

This clonotype has more than one count but fewer than ten. The rearrangement uses TRBV7-9 and TRBJ2-5, with D hard to call. V shed 5 bases and J shed 1 base, with 11 bases lying between them. The CDR3 spans 14 residues. CDR1 and CDR2 (germline): SEHNR, FQNEAQ (reference sequence). The CDR3 DNA reads TGTGCCAGCAGCCCTGACATATTCCAAGAGACCCAGTACTTC. It is translated as CASSPDIFQETQYF.

By sample share, this clonotype is large. V is TRBV29-1 and J is TRBJ2-3, with a weak D call TRBD2 (6 bases). Germline CDR1 SQVTM, CDR2 ANQGSEA. CDR3 length: 14 amino acids. Between the trimmed V and J ends, which lost 1 base and 4 bases, there was a span of 12 bases. CDR3 sequence (DNA): TGCAGCGTTGAAGGGGGGGAATCGGCAGATACGCAGTATTTT. It specifies CSVEGGESADTQYF.

This clonotype has only a few counts. This chain uses TRBV7-2 with TRBJ1-2; TRBD1 agrees at 9 bases. Germline V gives CDR1 SGHTA, CDR2 FQGNSA. The CDR3 is 15 amino acids. J was trimmed by 7 bases and V by 2 bases; bases with no gene match: 8. The CDR3, as DNA: TGTGCCAGCAGCTTATCAACAGGGGGCGCAAGTGGCTACACCTTC. This gives the protein CASSLSTGGASGYTF.

This clonotype was found a few times. The V gene is TRBV27, the J gene TRBJ2-7; 9 positions agree with TRBD2. V was pared by 6 bases and J by 1 base, with 1 base of the junction left unmatched. The CDR3 loop spans 13 amino acids. From germline, CDR1 is MNHEY and CDR2 SMNVEV (reference sequence). CDR3 amino acids: CASRTSGSYEQYF. The CDR3, as DNA: TGTGCCAGCAGGACTAGCGGATCCTACGAGCAGTACTTC.

This sequence joins TRBV19 and TRBJ2-3, with D possibly matching TRBD1 (6 bases). The CDR3 extends over 14 amino acids. CDR1 and CDR2 from the germline V gene are LNHDA and SQIVND (reference sequence). V lost 9 bases to trimming and J lost 0 bases, with 13 bases between them. CDR3 bases: TGTGCCAGCACCGGGACACCGAGCACAGATACGCAGTATTTT. It specifies CASTGTPSTDTQYF.

The chain has TRBV6-6 and TRBJ1-1, with D perhaps TRBD1 (6 bases). The CDR3 has 11 residues. V lost 7 bases, J lost 11 bases, and 14 bases lay in between. Germline V gene lookup returns CDR1 MNHNY and CDR2 SVGAGI (reference sequence). CDR3 region: CASNYREVAFF. The CDR3 region has the DNA TGTGCCAGCAACTACAGGGAGGTGGCTTTCTTT.

The chain links TRBV20-1 to TRBJ2-3, with a weak D call TRBD2 (6 bases). The length of the CDR3 is 14 residues. CDR1 and CDR2 (germline): DFQATT, SNEGSKA (reference sequence). The V and J ends lost 3 bases and 10 bases respectively, with 20 bases between them. The chain's CDR3 is CSASGTHASAAQYF. CDR3 nucleotide sequence: TGCAGTGCTAGTGGGACTCACGCGTCGGCTGCGCAGTATTTT.

This clonotype is categorized as medium-sized. J is TRBJ1-4 and V is TRBV15; possible D gene TRBD1, 5 bases. Germline CDR1 LNHNV, CDR2 YYDKDF (reference sequence). The CDR3 spans 14 residues. Trimming removed 1 base from V and 7 bases from J, with 10 bases in between. This CDR3 reads CATSRGGSGEKLFF. CDR3 in DNA: TGTGCCACCAGCAGAGGGGGGTCGGGTGAAAAACTGTTTTTT.

This clonotype qualifies as medium-sized. The rearrangement joins TRBV11-3 to TRBJ1-6, with D possibly being TRBD1 (5 bases). CDR3 length: 16 residues. CDR1 and CDR2 from the germline V gene are SGHNT and YENEEA. Deletions cut 5 bases from V and 4 bases from J, with 15 bases between. The CDR3, as DNA: TGTGCCAGCAGCACCACAGGAGTTAGTTATAATTCACCCCTCCACTTT. Protein sequence: CASSTTGVSYNSPLHF.

This chain connects TRBV29-1 to TRBJ2-7; 7 positions agree with TRBD1. Germline-derived CDR1 and CDR2 are SQVTM and ANQGSEA. V was pared by 5 bases and J by 6 bases, with 10 bases of the junction left unmatched. The CDR3 extends over 13 amino acids. The CDR3 nucleotides read TGCAGCGTTTTATCCGGGACAGCTGTCGAGCAGTACTTC. Protein product: CSVLSGTAVEQYF.

This clonotype was observed a few times. V usage is TRBV6-4 and J usage is TRBJ2-2; D is unclear. V lost 3 bases, J lost 2 bases, and 4 bases lay in between. Germline values: CDR1 MRHNA, CDR2 SNTAGT. The CDR3 has 13 residues. As DNA, the CDR3 is TGTGCCAGCAGTGAAAAAAACACCGGGGAGCTGTTTTTT. Translation gives CASSEKNTGELFF.

This clonotype has a handful of counts. This chain connects TRBV27 to TRBJ2-7; the D gene could be TRBD1 or TRBD2 (5 bases each). The CDR3 has 15 amino acids. The germline V gene has CDR1 MNHEY and CDR2 SMNVEV (reference sequence). V was pared by 0 bases and J by 1 base, with 10 bases between. In DNA, the CDR3 is TGTGCCAGCAGTTTATCGAGGGGACGGTCCTACGAGCAGTACTTC. It encodes CASSLSRGRSYEQYF.

This clonotype was picked up a small number of times. V gene TRBV30 combines with J gene TRBJ2-4, with TRBD2 matching 9 bases. There are 16 residues in the CDR3. In germline, CDR1 is GTSNPN, CDR2 SVGIG (reference sequence). V lost 5 bases and J lost 0; bases outside the gene matches: 8. The CDR3 DNA sequence: TGTGCCTGGGGCGGGGGGGACAGCTTAGCCAAAAACATTCAGTACTTC. Residues: CAWGGGDSLAKNIQYF.

On this clonotype: A much larger clonotype is one base distant, so this may be a read error. This chain uses TRBV6-5 with TRBJ2-1; 7 bases line up with TRBD1. Germline-derived CDR1 and CDR2 are MNHEY and SVGAGI. Trimming took 6 bases from V and 3 from J; bases not matched to a gene: 5. The CDR3 loop spans 14 amino acids. The CDR3 here is CASSLRQGYNEQFF. CDR3 DNA sequence: TGTGCCAGCAGCCTCCGACAGGGCTACAATGAGCAGTTCTTC.

The gene calls are TRBV28 and TRBJ1-2; D is possibly TRBD1 (5 bases). Trimming removed 4 bases at V and 3 bases at J, with 15 bases between. This CDR3 spans 15 amino acids. Germline CDR1 reads MDHEN; CDR2 reads SYDVKM. The DNA of the CDR3 is TGTGCCAGCAGTTCATACTCCGACAGACACTATGGCTACACCTTC. The encoded protein is CASSSYSDRHYGYTF.

Within the sample, this clonotype is medium-sized. The rearrangement links TRBV19 to TRBJ2-2; 7 bases agree with TRBD2. J gave up 1 base and V 7 bases, and 9 bases lay outside the gene matches. CDR3 length equals 16 residues. Germline CDR1 reads LNHDA; CDR2 reads SQIVND (reference sequence). The CDR3 region has the DNA TGTGCCAGTACCCCCCTGGGAGGGTGGAACACCGGGGAGCTGTTTTTT. Translating it yields CASTPLGGWNTGELFF.